The 21 T cell receptor beta chains presented below share a single source sample, sequenced in a study of T cell repertoires in cytomegalovirus infection. MiXCR, run by TCRdb on the reads, gives a single entry per CDR3 protein. The sample contains some 590,000 distinct CDR3 sequences, almost 40% of which appear only once. Antigen specificity for these receptors is unknown. Material: cultured PBMCs, obtained from culture after CMV antigen stimulation. The receptors originated from a human donor in good health (CMV status not recorded). Some clones in this sample may be carry-over from other donors' samples.

This clonotype was recorded once. The chain has TRBV6-2 or TRBV6-3 and TRBJ2-1, with 7 nucleotides matching TRBD2. CDR1 is MNHEY and CDR2 is SVGEGT in the germline V gene. The CDR3 sequence is 16 residues long. Losses at the gene ends were 1 base for V and 4 bases for J; bases not matched to a gene: 7. This CDR3 is CASSYFSGPVYNEQFF. In DNA, the CDR3 is TGTGCCAGCAGTTACTTTAGCGGGCCTGTTTACAATGAGCAGTTCTTC.

J is TRBJ2-5 and V is TRBV4-1; D possibly uses TRBD1 or TRBD2 (5 bases each). CDR1 MGHRA and CDR2 YSYEKL come from the germline V gene. The germline V and J ends were trimmed by 1 base and 5 bases, with 8 bases remaining between them. CDR3 length: 13 amino acids. Written as DNA, the CDR3 is TGCGCCAGCAGCCAAGTCTGGGGGGAGACCCAGTACTTC. This gives the protein CASSQVWGETQYF.

The chain has TRBV18 and TRBJ2-3; TRBD2 matches at 14 bases. This CDR3 is built from 17 residues. The junction had 12 bases not matched to a gene; V was cut back by 4 bases and J by 9 bases. The germline V gene encodes CDR1 KGHSH and CDR2 LQKENI. CDR3 amino acids: CASSRGLAGAGGGTQYF. DNA of the CDR3: TGTGCCAGCTCACGGGGACTAGCGGGAGCTGGCGGCGGAACGCAGTATTTT.

CDR3: CASSQNGLAGDEQFF. In nucleotides, the CDR3 is TGCGCCAGCAGCCAAAACGGACTAGCGGGAGATGAGCAGTTCTTC. This chain uses TRBV4-3 with TRBJ2-1, with 13 bases identical to TRBD2. Per the germline V gene, CDR1 is LGHNA and CDR2 is YSLEER. Trimming removed 2 bases from V and 8 bases from J; junction bases left unmatched: 3. There are 15 residues in the CDR3.

This clonotype was seen more than once but under ten times. The V and J genes are TRBV5-6 and TRBJ2-3, with D perhaps matching TRBD1 (5 bases). V lost 0 bases, J lost 2 bases, and 13 bases lay in between. Germline CDR1 SGHDT, CDR2 YYEEEE. This CDR3 has 16 residues. The CDR3 sequence: CASSLGAGSTTDTQYF. The DNA for the CDR3 is TGTGCCAGCAGCTTGGGTGCAGGGTCAACCACAGATACGCAGTATTTT.

J is TRBJ2-3 and V is TRBV7-8; no definite D call. Germline V gene sequence: CDR1 SGHVS, CDR2 FQNEAQ. The CDR3 spans 15 residues. V was clipped by 5 bases and J by 6 bases, with 18 bases between them. The CDR3 DNA follows: TGTGCCAGCAGCCTTGGACGTGGATGGGCTGATACGCAGTATTTT. It codes for CASSLGRGWADTQYF.

In its sample, this clonotype was seen a few times. CDR3 amino acids: CASSPTSGGQFF. As DNA, the CDR3 is TGTGCCAGCAGCCCGACTAGCGGCGGGCAGTTCTTC. This chain connects TRBV12-3 or TRBV12-4 to TRBJ2-1; 9 bases align to TRBD2. The CDR3 has 12 amino acids. V shed 6 bases, J shed 12 bases, and the junction held 6 bases outside the gene matches.

This CDR3 reads CATSTAKGPAYEQYF. The CDR3 nucleotides are TGTGCCACCAGCACCGCCAAGGGGCCCGCCTACGAGCAGTACTTC. The V and J genes are TRBV15 and TRBJ2-7; maybe TRBD1 (5 bases). This CDR3 contains 15 residues. The V gene's germline CDR1 is LNHNV and CDR2 YYDKDF (reference sequence). Trimming shortened V by 4 bases and J by 2 bases, and 15 bases separated the two germline ends.

Here the CDR3 reads CASFSGLVNTEAFF. The CDR3 DNA sequence: TGTGCCAGCTTTTCCGGCCTGGTGAACACTGAAGCTTTCTTT. The V and J genes are TRBV18 and TRBJ1-1; D remains ambiguous. V was shortened by 7 bases and J by 0 bases, with 12 bases between the two germline ends. CDR3 length equals 14 residues. CDR1 KGHSH and CDR2 LQKENI come from the germline V gene.

The chain recombines TRBV5-4 with TRBJ1-6, with D maybe TRBD1 (6 bases). Trimming shortened V by 2 bases and J by 10 bases, and 10 bases separated the two germline ends. Germline assignment: CDR1 SGHNT and CDR2 YYREEE (reference sequence). The CDR3 is made up of 13 amino acids. The CDR3 loop reads CASSLGGESPLHF. CDR3 sequence (DNA): TGTGCCAGCAGCTTAGGGGGAGAATCACCCCTCCACTTT.

CDR3: CASSLWAGGTQETQYF. The CDR3 DNA reads as TGTGCCAGCAGTTTATGGGCGGGGGGGACCCAAGAGACCCAGTACTTC. The rearrangement joins TRBV12-3 or TRBV12-4 to TRBJ2-5; TRBD2 agrees at 9 bases. The CDR3 runs to 16 residues. V lost 2 bases, J lost 1 base, and 5 bases stayed unmatched.

This clonotype was detected many times. The chain is built from TRBV7-8 and TRBJ2-7, with D maybe TRBD1 (6 bases). Germline V CDR1 and CDR2: SGHVS, FQNEAQ. With 1 base removed from V and 2 bases from J, the gap between germline ends came to 12 bases. The CDR3 runs 15 residues. CDR3 loop: CASSLVGQGTYEQYF. The CDR3, as DNA: TGTGCCAGCAGCTTAGTGGGCCAGGGGACCTACGAGCAGTACTTC.

J is TRBJ2-5 and V is TRBV7-8, with 16 bases identical to TRBD2. CDR1 and CDR2 (germline): SGHVS, FQNEAQ. V lost 5 bases, J lost 5 bases, and 11 bases stayed unmatched. This CDR3 region has 18 residues. DNA of the CDR3: TGTGCCAGCAGCCCAAGAGGGACTAGCGGGGGGGCGGGCGAGACCCAGTACTTC. It is translated as CASSPRGTSGGAGETQYF.

The chain is built from TRBV2 and TRBJ2-4; D gene unclear. V lost 8 bases and J lost 5, with 13 bases in between. In germline, CDR1 is SNHLY, CDR2 FYNNEI. The CDR3 is 13 amino acids. CDR3 loop: CASHWSGQNIQYF. For the CDR3, the DNA is TGTGCCAGCCACTGGTCGGGTCAAAACATTCAGTACTTC.

J is TRBJ2-5 and V is TRBV20-1; D is tentatively TRBD1 or TRBD2 (5 bases each). The CDR3 covers 14 residues. The germline CDR1 and CDR2 sequences are DFQATT and SNEGSKA (reference sequence). V lost 3 bases and J 4 bases, leaving 15 bases between the germline ends. CDR3 bases: TGCAGTGCTAGGGAGGTTGGGGCCATAGAGACCCAGTACTTC. This gives the protein CSAREVGAIETQYF.

This clonotype was observed a handful of times. This chain links TRBV7-2 with TRBJ1-6; no clear D. From germline, CDR1 is SGHTA and CDR2 FQGNSA. Trimming took off 3 bases at V and 10 bases at J, with 16 bases between the two ends. The CDR3 spans 15 residues. The CDR3 coding sequence is TGTGCCAGCAGCTTGGTCCGGGAGGGAGAATCACCCCTCCACTTT. It encodes CASSLVREGESPLHF.

This clonotype has a handful of counts. The chain links TRBV2 to TRBJ1-4; no clear D. This CDR3 is 13 amino acids long. Germline CDR1 SNHLY, CDR2 FYNNEI. Trimming shortened V by 4 bases and J by 8 bases, and 11 bases separated the two germline ends. In DNA, the CDR3 is TGTGCCAGCAGTGTGGTTAGTGAGGAAAAACTGTTTTTT. Translating gives CASSVVSEEKLFF.

The chain recombines TRBV20-1 with TRBJ1-1; D is unclear. Trimming left V 2 bases short and J 1 base short, with 11 bases between. There are 14 residues in the CDR3. Germline CDR1 and CDR2: DFQATT and SNEGSKA (reference sequence). In DNA, the CDR3 is TGCAGTGCTAGAATCGAAGGGAGGAACACTGAAGCTTTCTTT. Amino acid sequence: CSARIEGRNTEAFF.

About this clonotype itself: A read error may be the cause here, since a much bigger clone is one base away. This likely comes from a read error, as the CDR3 has no conserved phenylalanine or tryptophan at its end. The chain carries TRBV7-2 and TRBJ2-7; no definite D call. V was cut by 1 base and J by 6 bases, with 10 bases left in between. The CDR3 sequence is 13 residues long. Germline CDR1 and CDR2: SGHTA and FQGNSA. CDR3 region: CASSLVWGIEQYL. The DNA for the CDR3 is TGTGCCAGCAGCTTAGTTTGGGGTATCGAGCAGTACTTA.

J is TRBJ2-3 and V is TRBV28; no reliable D call. The germline V and J ends were trimmed by 5 bases and 3 bases, with 12 bases remaining between them. The CDR3 is 14 residues long. Germline lookup yields CDR1 MDHEN and CDR2 SYDVKM. The CDR3 region has the DNA TGTGCCAGCAGTACCGCCCCGGAAACAGATACGCAGTATTTT. Residues: CASSTAPETDTQYF.

This clonotype was found a few times. The chain employs TRBV10-3 and TRBJ1-2; TRBD1 matches 8 bases. This CDR3 has 16 amino acids. V lost 6 bases and J lost 0; bases outside the gene matches: 9. Germline CDR1 reads ENHRY; CDR2 reads SYGVKD. CDR3 DNA: TGTGCCATCAGACCCGGACAGGGTAATACTAACTATGGCTACACCTTC. Translating gives CAIRPGQGNTNYGYTF.